This record looks at one T cell receptor (beta chain) sequence and its context. Its antigen remains unknown. This sample was included in a study of Ad26.COV2.S vaccination and SARS-CoV-2 variants. Study conclusions and caveats: Breadth, reportedly substantial, characterized the spike-specific CD8+ and CD4+ T cell responses after vaccination.

The sample's treatment: roughly 18 received Ad26.COV2.S at low or high dose, single or two shots; 5 received placebo; per-sample allocation not given. Vaccine and placebo recipients were sampled on day 63 after the first injection. Germline loops: CDR1 GTSNPN, CDR2 SVGIG (reference sequence). This CDR3 spans 13 amino acids. V was trimmed by 3 bases and J by 5 bases, leaving 10 bases between them. Libraries were prepared by immunoSEQ multiplex PCR; TCRdb keeps only in-frame clonotypes and omits some of them. Of some 400,000 clones listed, around 91% are singletons. This receptor was identified in a person between 18 and 65 years old who received the Ad26.COV2.S COVID-19 vaccine or a placebo. The sample was peripheral blood, taken in a trial of Ad26.COV2.S vaccine versus placebo. J is TRBJ2-2 and V is TRBV30; either TRBD1 or TRBD2 may supply D (5 bases each). The CDR3 reads CAWRGPPTGELFF. The CDR3 region has the DNA TGTGCCTGGAGGGGACCCCCTACCGGGGAGCTGTTTTTT.